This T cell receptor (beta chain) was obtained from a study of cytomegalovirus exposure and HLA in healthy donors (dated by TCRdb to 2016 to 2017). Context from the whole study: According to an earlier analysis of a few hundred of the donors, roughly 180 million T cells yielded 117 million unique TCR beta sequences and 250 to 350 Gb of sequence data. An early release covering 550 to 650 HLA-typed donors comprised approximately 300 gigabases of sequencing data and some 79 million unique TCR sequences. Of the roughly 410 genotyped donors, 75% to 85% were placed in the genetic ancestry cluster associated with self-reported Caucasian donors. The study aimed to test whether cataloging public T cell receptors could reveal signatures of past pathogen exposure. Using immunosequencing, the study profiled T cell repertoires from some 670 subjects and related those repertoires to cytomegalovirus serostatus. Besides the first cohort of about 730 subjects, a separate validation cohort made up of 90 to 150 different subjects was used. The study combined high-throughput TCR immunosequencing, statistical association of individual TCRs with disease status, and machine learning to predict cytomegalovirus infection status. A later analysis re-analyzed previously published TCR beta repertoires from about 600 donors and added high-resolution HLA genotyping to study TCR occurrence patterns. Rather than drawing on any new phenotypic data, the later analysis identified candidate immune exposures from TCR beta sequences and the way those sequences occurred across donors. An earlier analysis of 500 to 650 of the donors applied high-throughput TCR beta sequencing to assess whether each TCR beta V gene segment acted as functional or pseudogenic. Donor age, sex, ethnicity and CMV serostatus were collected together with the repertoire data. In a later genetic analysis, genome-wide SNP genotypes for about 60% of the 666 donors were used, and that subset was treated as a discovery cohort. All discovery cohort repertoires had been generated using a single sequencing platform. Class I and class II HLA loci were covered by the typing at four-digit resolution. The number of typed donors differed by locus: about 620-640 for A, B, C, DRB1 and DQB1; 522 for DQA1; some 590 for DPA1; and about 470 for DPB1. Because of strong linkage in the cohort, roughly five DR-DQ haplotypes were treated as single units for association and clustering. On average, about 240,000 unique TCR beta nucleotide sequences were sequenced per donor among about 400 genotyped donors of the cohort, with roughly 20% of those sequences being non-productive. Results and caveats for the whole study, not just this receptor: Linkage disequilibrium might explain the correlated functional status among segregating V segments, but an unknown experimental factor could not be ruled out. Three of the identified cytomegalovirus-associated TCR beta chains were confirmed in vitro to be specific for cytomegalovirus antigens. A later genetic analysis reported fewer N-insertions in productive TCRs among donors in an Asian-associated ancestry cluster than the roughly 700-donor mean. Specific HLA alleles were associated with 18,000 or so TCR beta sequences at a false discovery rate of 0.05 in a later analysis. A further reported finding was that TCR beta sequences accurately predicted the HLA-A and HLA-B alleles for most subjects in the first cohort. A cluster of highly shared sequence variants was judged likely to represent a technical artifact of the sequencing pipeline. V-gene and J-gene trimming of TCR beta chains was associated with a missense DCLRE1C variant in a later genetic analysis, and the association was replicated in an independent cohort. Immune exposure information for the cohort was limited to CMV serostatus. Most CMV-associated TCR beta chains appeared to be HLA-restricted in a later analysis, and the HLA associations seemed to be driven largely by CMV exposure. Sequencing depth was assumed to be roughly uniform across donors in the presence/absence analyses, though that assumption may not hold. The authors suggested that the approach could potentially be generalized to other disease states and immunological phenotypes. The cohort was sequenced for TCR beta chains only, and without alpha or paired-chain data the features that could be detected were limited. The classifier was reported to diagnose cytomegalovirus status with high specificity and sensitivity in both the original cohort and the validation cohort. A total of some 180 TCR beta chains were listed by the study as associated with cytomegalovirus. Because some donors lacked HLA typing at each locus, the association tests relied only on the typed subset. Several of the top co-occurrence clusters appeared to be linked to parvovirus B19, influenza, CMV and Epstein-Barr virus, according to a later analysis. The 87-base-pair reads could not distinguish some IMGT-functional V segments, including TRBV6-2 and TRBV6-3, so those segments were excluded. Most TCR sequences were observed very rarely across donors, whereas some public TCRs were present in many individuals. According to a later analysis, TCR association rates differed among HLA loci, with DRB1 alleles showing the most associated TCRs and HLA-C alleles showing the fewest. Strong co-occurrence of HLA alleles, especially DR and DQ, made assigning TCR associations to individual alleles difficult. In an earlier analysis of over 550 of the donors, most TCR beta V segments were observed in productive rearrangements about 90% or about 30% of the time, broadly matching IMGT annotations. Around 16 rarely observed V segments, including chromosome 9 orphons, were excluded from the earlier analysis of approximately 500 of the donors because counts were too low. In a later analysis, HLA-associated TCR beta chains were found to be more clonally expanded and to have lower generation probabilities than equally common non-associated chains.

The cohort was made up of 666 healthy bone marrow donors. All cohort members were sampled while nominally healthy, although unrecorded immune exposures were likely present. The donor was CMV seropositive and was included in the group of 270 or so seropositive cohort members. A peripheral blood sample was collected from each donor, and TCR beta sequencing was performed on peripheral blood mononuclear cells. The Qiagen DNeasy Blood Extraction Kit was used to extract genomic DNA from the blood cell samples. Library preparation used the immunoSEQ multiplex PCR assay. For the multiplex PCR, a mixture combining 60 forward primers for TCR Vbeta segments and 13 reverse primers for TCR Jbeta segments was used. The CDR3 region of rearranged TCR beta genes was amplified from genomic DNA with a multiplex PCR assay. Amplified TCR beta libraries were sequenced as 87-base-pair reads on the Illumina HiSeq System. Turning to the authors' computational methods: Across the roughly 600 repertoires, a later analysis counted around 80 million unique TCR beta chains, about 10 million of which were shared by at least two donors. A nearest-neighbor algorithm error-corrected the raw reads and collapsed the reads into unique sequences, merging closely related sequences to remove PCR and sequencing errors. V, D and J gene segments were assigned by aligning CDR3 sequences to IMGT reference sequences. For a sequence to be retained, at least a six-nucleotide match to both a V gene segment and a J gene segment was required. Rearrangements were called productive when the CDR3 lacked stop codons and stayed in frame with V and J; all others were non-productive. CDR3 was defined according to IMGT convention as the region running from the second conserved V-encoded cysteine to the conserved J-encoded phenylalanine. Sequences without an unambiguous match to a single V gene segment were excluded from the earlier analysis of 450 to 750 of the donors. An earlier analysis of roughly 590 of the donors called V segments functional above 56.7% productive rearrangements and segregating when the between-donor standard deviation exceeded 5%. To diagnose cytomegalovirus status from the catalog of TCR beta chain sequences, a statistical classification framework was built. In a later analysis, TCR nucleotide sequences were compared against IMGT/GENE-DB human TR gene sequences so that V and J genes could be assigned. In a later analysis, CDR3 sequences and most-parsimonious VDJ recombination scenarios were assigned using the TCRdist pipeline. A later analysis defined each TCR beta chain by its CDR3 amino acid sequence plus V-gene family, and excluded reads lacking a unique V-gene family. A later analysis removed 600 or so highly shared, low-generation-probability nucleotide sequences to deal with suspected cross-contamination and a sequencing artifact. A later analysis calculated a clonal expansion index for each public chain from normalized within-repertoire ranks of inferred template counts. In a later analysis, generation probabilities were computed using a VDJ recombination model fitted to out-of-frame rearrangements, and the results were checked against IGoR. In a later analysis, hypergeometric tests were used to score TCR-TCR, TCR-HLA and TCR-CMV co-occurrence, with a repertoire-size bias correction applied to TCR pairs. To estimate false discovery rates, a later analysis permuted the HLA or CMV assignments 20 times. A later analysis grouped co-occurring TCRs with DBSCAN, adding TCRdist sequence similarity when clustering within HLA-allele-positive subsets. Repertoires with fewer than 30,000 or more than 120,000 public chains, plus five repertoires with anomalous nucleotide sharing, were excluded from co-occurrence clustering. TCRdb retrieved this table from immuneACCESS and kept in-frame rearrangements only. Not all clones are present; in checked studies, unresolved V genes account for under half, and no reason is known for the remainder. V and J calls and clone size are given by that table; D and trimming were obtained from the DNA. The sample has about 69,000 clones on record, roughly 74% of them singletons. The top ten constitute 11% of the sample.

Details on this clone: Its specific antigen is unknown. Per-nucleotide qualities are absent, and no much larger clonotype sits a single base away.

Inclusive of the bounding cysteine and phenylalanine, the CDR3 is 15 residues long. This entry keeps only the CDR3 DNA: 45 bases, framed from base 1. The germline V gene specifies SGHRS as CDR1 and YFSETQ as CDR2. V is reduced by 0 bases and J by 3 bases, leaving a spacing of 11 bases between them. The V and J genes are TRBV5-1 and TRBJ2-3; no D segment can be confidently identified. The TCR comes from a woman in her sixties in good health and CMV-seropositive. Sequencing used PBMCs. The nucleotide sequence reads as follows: TGCGCCAGCAGCTTGGCAACTGCTGGTACAGATACGCAGTATTTT. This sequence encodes CASSLATAGTDTQYF.